The 21 T cell receptor beta chains presented below share a single source sample, sequenced in a study of blood T cell repertoires in COVID-19. Here immunoSEQ multiplex PCR was the method, and the copy in TCRdb shows in-frame clones only, minus some. Of about 260,000 clones in the sample, more than 80% were seen once. Sequencing was carried out using PBMCs or T cells enriched from blood (not recorded which). The receptor source for this set is a man aged 50-60 years who had been exposed to COVID-19.

The chain employs TRBV24-1 and TRBJ2-2; weak D call: TRBD2 (5 bases). This CDR3 region has 18 residues. Trimming pared 2 bases from V and 2 bases from J, leaving 17 bases between. Germline values: CDR1 KGHDR, CDR2 SFDVKD. In nucleotides, the CDR3 is TGTGCCACCAGTGATTCACCCGGGGTCCAGAAAAACACCGGGGAGCTGTTTTTT. Translated, it gives CATSDSPGVQKNTGELFF.

The V gene is TRBV5-4, the J gene TRBJ1-4, with TRBD1 identical over 7 bases. This CDR3 is built from 14 residues. V was pared by 4 bases and J by 4 bases, with 4 bases of the junction left unmatched. Germline lookup yields CDR1 SGHNT and CDR2 YYREEE (reference sequence). The CDR3 bases are TGTGCCAGCAGCCCGACAGGGTTTAATGAAAAACTGTTTTTT. Protein product: CASSPTGFNEKLFF.

The chain is built from TRBV18 and TRBJ2-1; D is possibly TRBD2 (6 bases). Trimming removed 3 bases at V and 9 bases at J, with 9 bases between. The germline V gene has CDR1 KGHSH and CDR2 LQKENI. CDR3 length: 12 residues. The CDR3 protein is CASSPLAREQFF. CDR3 bases: TGTGCCAGCTCACCCCTAGCGCGTGAGCAGTTCTTC.

V usage is TRBV5-1 and J usage is TRBJ2-1; 10 positions agree with TRBD1. V trimming: 4 bases; J trimming: 7 bases; junction bases outside the gene matches: 8. Germline assignment: CDR1 SGHRS and CDR2 YFSETQ. The CDR3 is made up of 15 amino acids. This CDR3 is CASSPGQGWRNEQFF. The CDR3 coding sequence is TGCGCCAGCAGCCCGGGACAGGGGTGGAGGAATGAGCAGTTCTTC.

The CDR3 DNA reads TGTGCCAGCAGCCAGACTAGTGTTAACACCGGGGAGCTGTTTTTT. It codes for CASSQTSVNTGELFF. J is TRBJ2-2 and V is TRBV4-2; D perhaps matches TRBD2 (6 bases). The ends were cut back, 3 bases at V and 2 bases at J, with 10 bases in the middle. This CDR3 comprises 15 residues. Germline lookup yields CDR1 LGHNA and CDR2 YNFKEQ.

The chain has TRBV19 and TRBJ2-1; TRBD2 matches 8 bases. Germline CDR1 reads LNHDA; CDR2 reads SQIVND (reference sequence). Losses at the gene ends were 7 bases for V and 0 bases for J; bases not matched to a gene: 11. The CDR3 is 17 residues long. The DNA of the CDR3 is TGTGCCAGTAATGAAGATAGCGGGGTGAGCTCCTACAATGAGCAGTTCTTC. It yields the protein CASNEDSGVSSYNEQFF.

The chain is built from TRBV5-4 and TRBJ2-1; 8 bases agree with TRBD2. The germline V gene encodes CDR1 SGHNT and CDR2 YYREEE (reference sequence). CDR3 size: 16 residues. Germline trimming cut 4 bases from V and 4 bases from J; bases unmatched to any gene: 10. CDR3 sequence (DNA): TGTGCCAGCAGCCCCCGGGGGGGAGGCTTTTACAATGAGCAGTTCTTC. Protein: CASSPRGGGFYNEQFF.

The V gene is TRBV18, the J gene TRBJ2-2; a possible D gene is TRBD2 (5 bases). CDR1 is KGHSH, CDR2 LQKENI, per germline. The CDR3 spans 16 residues. Trimming removed 0 bases from V and 7 bases from J, with 15 bases in between. CDR3 nucleotides: TGTGCCAGCTCACCACCGGGGTTGGAGGCGTTCGGGGAGCTGTTTTTT. Protein sequence: CASSPPGLEAFGELFF.

The chain employs TRBV6-4 and TRBJ2-4; 9 positions agree with TRBD2. V shed 2 bases and J 0 bases; nucleotides not matched to a gene: 11. The CDR3 runs 19 residues. Germline lookup yields CDR1 MRHNA and CDR2 SNTAGT. CDR3 in amino acids: CASSDNWRGGRVAKNIQYF. The DNA of the CDR3 is TGTGCCAGCAGTGACAATTGGCGGGGGGGCCGTGTAGCCAAAAACATTCAGTACTTC.

The V gene is TRBV7-2, the J gene TRBJ1-1; D remains ambiguous. CDR3 length equals 13 residues. Trimming stripped 1 base from V and 0 bases from J, with 3 bases between. CDR1 and CDR2 (germline): SGHTA, FQGNSA. Here the CDR3 DNA reads TGTGCCAGCAGCTTAGTATTGAACACTGAAGCTTTCTTT. Amino acid sequence: CASSLVLNTEAFF.

V is TRBV5-4 and J is TRBJ1-1, with TRBD1 identical over 8 bases. V lost 3 bases to trimming and J lost 1 base; unmatched junction nucleotides: 2. Germline V gives CDR1 SGHNT, CDR2 YYREEE (reference sequence). This CDR3 is built from 14 residues. The CDR3 bases are TGTGCCAGCAGCTCAGGGGGCGGGAACACTGAAGCTTTCTTT. Protein sequence: CASSSGGGNTEAFF.

The V and J genes are TRBV19 and TRBJ1-5; D is possibly TRBD1 (5 bases). V lost 3 bases to trimming and J lost 7 bases, with 10 bases between them. This CDR3 is 13 amino acids long. The germline CDR1 and CDR2 sequences are LNHDA and SQIVND (reference sequence). CDR3 sequence: CASSMGLTQPQHF. CDR3 nucleotide sequence: TGTGCCAGTAGTATGGGACTTACCCAGCCCCAGCATTTT.

V gene TRBV19 combines with J gene TRBJ1-1; 9 bases align to TRBD1. Germline-derived CDR1 and CDR2 are LNHDA and SQIVND (reference sequence). There are 13 residues in the CDR3. Trimming at V came to 10 bases and at J to 3 bases, leaving 6 bases not matched to a gene. CDR3 DNA sequence: TGTGCCACCAGGACAGGGGTGGACACTGAAGCTTTCTTT. Amino acids: CATRTGVDTEAFF.

J is TRBJ2-2 and V is TRBV2, with 9 bases aligning to TRBD2. The V and J ends lost 6 bases and 4 bases, in that order; junction bases with no gene match: 6. CDR1 is SNHLY, CDR2 FYNNEI, per germline. CDR3 size: 15 residues. The CDR3, as DNA: TGTGCCAGCAGGCCGGGACTAGCTGGCACCGGGGAGCTGTTTTTT. It is translated as CASRPGLAGTGELFF. The full variable domain, in which reference TRBV2 and TRBJ2-2 provide the parts outside the CDR3, is EPEVTQTPSHQVTQMGQEVILRCVPISNHLYFYWYRQILGQKVEFLVSFYNNEISEKSEIFDDQFSVERPDGSNFTLKIRSTKLEDSAMYFCASRPGLAGTGELFFGEGSRLTVL.

As DNA, the CDR3 is TGTGCCAGCGGGGAAATAACAGGGACTGAGCAGTTCTTC. Translating gives CASGEITGTEQFF. The chain carries TRBV6-5 and TRBJ2-1, with a possible D match to TRBD1 (6 bases). The CDR3 sequence is 13 residues long. Trimming took 8 bases from V and 9 from J, leaving 17 bases between them. The germline CDR1 and CDR2 sequences are MNHEY and SVGAGI.

The chain couples TRBV27 to TRBJ1-5; tentative D call: TRBD1 (5 bases). The V end lost 5 bases, the J end lost 0 bases, and 14 bases lay between the germline ends. In germline, CDR1 is MNHEY, CDR2 SMNVEV (reference sequence). The CDR3 covers 16 residues. CDR3 protein: CASSPQGLYSNQPQHF. The CDR3 DNA sequence: TGTGCCAGCAGTCCCCAGGGACTCTATAGCAATCAGCCCCAGCATTTT.

The chain employs TRBV19 and TRBJ2-2; D perhaps matches TRBD2 (5 bases). Trimming shortened V by 5 bases and J by 7 bases, and 14 bases separated the two germline ends. Looked up from germline, CDR1 is LNHDA and CDR2 is SQIVND (reference sequence). This CDR3 is built from 14 residues. The CDR3 loop is CASSFGNPGGELFF. The CDR3 region has the DNA TGTGCCAGTAGTTTCGGGAACCCCGGCGGGGAGCTGTTTTTT.

V is TRBV19 and J is TRBJ1-5; 7 bases are shared with TRBD1. The CDR3 is made up of 15 amino acids. With V trimmed by 5 bases and J by 5 bases, 9 bases remained unmatched. CDR1 is LNHDA and CDR2 is SQIVND in the germline V gene (reference sequence). CDR3 protein: CASSFPRQGDQPQHF. The CDR3 nucleotides read TGTGCCAGTAGTTTCCCTCGACAGGGAGATCAGCCCCAGCATTTT. The full variable domain, completed using reference TRBV19 and TRBJ1-5, is DGGITQSPKYLFRKEGQNVTLSCEQNLNHDAMYWYRQDPGQGLRLIYYSQIVNDFQKGDIAEGYSVSREKKESFPLTVTSAQKNPTAFYLCASSFPRQGDQPQHFGDGTRLSIL.

The chain joins TRBV10-1 to TRBJ1-6; 7 nucleotides agree with TRBD1. This CDR3 is 13 amino acids long. J was trimmed by 9 bases and V by 3 bases; bases with no gene match: 2. CDR1 WNHNN and CDR2 SYGVQD come from the germline V gene (reference sequence). The CDR3 here is CASSENRGSPLHF. DNA of the CDR3: TGCGCCAGCAGTGAAAACAGGGGTTCACCCCTCCACTTT.

The V gene is TRBV10-3, the J gene TRBJ1-2; D gene ambiguous. CDR1 and CDR2 (germline): ENHRY, SYGVKD. The CDR3 sequence is 15 residues long. V lost 3 bases, J lost 2 bases, and 13 bases lay in between. CDR3 protein: CAISDNVRENYGYTF. As DNA, the CDR3 is TGTGCCATCAGTGATAATGTTCGGGAAAACTATGGCTACACCTTC.

The chain employs TRBV30 and TRBJ1-1; 8 nucleotides match TRBD1. V shed 1 base, J shed 1 base, and the junction held 5 bases outside the gene matches. The length of the CDR3 is 15 residues. Per germline, CDR1 GTSNPN and CDR2 SVGIG (reference sequence). The CDR3 DNA reads TGTGCCTGGAGTGCCGGACAGGGTGGGAACACTGAAGCTTTCTTT. The encoded protein is CAWSAGQGGNTEAFF. Looking up the rest from reference TRBV30 and TRBJ1-1 gives the full variable domain: SQTIHQWPATLVQPVGSPLSLECTVEGTSNPNLYWYRQAAGRGLQLLFYSVGIGQISSEVPQNLSASRPQDRQFILSSKKLLLSDSGFYLCAWSAGQGGNTEAFFGQGTRLTVV.